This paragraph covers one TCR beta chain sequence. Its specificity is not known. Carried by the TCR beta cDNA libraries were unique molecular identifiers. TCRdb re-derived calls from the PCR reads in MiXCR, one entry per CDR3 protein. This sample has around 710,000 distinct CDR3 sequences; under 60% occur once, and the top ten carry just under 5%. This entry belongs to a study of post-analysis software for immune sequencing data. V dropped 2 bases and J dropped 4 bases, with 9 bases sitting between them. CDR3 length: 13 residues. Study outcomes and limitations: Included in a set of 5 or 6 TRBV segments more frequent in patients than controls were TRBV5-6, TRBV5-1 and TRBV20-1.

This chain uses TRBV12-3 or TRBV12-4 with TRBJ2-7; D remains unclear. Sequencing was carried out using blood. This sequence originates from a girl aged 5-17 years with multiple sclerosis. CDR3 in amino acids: CASSLRVLYEQYF. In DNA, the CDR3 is TGTGCCAGCAGTTTAAGGGTCCTTTACGAGCAGTACTTC.